A selection of T cell receptor beta chains follows, all from one sample in a study of CD8 T cells in ankylosing spondylitis. In TCRdb, the 5' RACE reads were re-called with MiXCR into one record per CDR3 protein. The sample yields roughly 200,000 distinct CDR3 sequences, roughly 26% seen once. Sequenced input: blood, either unsorted or a sorted T cell fraction (not recorded which). These receptors were taken from a male donor with ankylosing spondylitis or in good health (not recorded which). Both conserved end residues are part of each CDR3. The D gene is left open where the match is weak. Clone size, where shown, is once, few, many, or a class for clones that have expanded.

CASSLDVRESEQYF TGTGCCAGCAGCTTAGATGTCCGGGAGAGCGAGCAGTACTTC TRBV7-6 NA TRBJ2-7 NA
CSARTSGREREQFF TGCAGTGCTCGTACTAGCGGGAGGGAGAGGGAGCAGTTCTTC TRBV20-1 TRBD2 TRBJ2-1 many
CSAGTSGRMGEQFF TGCAGTGCTGGAACTAGCGGGAGAATGGGGGAGCAGTTCTTC TRBV20-1 TRBD2 TRBJ2-1 many
CASAPAIADSTDTQYF TGCGCCAGCGCACCTGCAATAGCGGATAGCACAGATACGCAGTATTTT TRBV10-1 NA TRBJ2-3 once
CASSLAKLNRWGELFF TGCGCCAGCAGCTTGGCCAAGTTGAATCGCTGGGGGGAGCTGTTTTTT TRBV5-1 NA TRBJ2-2 few
CASGVLTGTPLDEQFF TGTGCCAGCGGAGTATTGACGGGGACACCATTAGATGAGCAGTTCTTC TRBV2 NA TRBJ2-1 NA
CASSITDYNEQFF TGTGCCAGCAGCATAACAGACTACAATGAGCAGTTCTTC TRBV7-3 NA TRBJ2-1 many
CASSEVYRGDEQFF TGTGCCAGCAGTGAAGTTTACCGAGGTGATGAGCAGTTCTTC TRBV6-1 NA TRBJ2-1 few
CSVGQGDAPHEQYF TGCAGCGTTGGGCAGGGAGATGCTCCTCACGAGCAGTACTTC TRBV29-1 NA TRBJ2-7 NA
CASSQDGLAYEQYF TGCGCCAGCAGCCAAGATGGGCTAGCTTACGAGCAGTACTTC TRBV4-3 NA TRBJ2-7 many
CASSLSGTGDTGELFF TGTGCCAGCAGTTTATCCGGGACAGGGGACACCGGGGAGCTGTTTTTT TRBV28 TRBD1 TRBJ2-2 many
CASSGAGGPDEQFF TGTGCCAGCAGCGGGGCGGGAGGGCCTGATGAGCAGTTCTTC TRBV7-2 TRBD2 TRBJ2-1 NA
CASSQTGAVADTQYF TGTGCCAGCAGCCAAACAGGGGCGGTGGCAGATACGCAGTATTTT TRBV7-9 TRBD1 TRBJ2-3 many
CSAHGQSNTGELFF TGCAGTGCCCACGGACAAAGCAACACCGGGGAGCTGTTTTTT TRBV20-1 NA TRBJ2-2 NA
CASSPGHRYNEQFF TGTGCCAGCAGTCCGGGACACCGTTACAATGAGCAGTTCTTC TRBV6-1 NA TRBJ2-1 few
CASSPSGSWQETQYF TGTGCCAGCAGTCCTAGCGGGAGTTGGCAAGAGACCCAGTACTTC TRBV6-1 TRBD2 TRBJ2-5 NA
CASSLEPSGSYEQYF TGCGCCAGCAGCTTGGAGCCTAGCGGGTCCTACGAGCAGTACTTC TRBV5-1 TRBD2 TRBJ2-7 many
CASSKRTGANQETQYF TGTGCCAGCAGCAAACGGACTGGGGCAAACCAAGAGACCCAGTACTTC TRBV9 NA TRBJ2-5 many
CASSLVITGELFF TGTGCCAGCAGTTTGGTAATTACCGGGGAGCTGTTTTTT TRBV12-3/TRBV12-4 NA TRBJ2-2 many
CASSPGLRGYQETQYF TGTGCCAGCAGCCCCGGGCTCCGCGGATACCAAGAGACCCAGTACTTC TRBV5-6 NA TRBJ2-5 NA
CASRMGEANEQFF TGTGCCAGCAGGATGGGGGAGGCAAATGAGCAGTTCTTC TRBV12-3/TRBV12-4 NA TRBJ2-1 many
CSARLPGQGTDEQYF TGCAGTGCTAGATTACCGGGACAGGGGACCGACGAGCAGTACTTC TRBV20-1 TRBD1 TRBJ2-7 many
CSARVIAGPQETQYF TGCAGTGCTAGAGTTATAGCGGGACCACAAGAGACCCAGTACTTC TRBV20-1 TRBD2 TRBJ2-5 NA
CSARDRGGPSYNEQFF TGCAGTGCTAGAGATCGGGGGGGCCCCTCCTACAATGAGCAGTTCTTC TRBV20-1 TRBD2 TRBJ2-1 many
CSGDRDLNTEAFF TGCAGCGGGGACAGGGACTTGAACACTGAAGCTTTCTTT TRBV29-1 TRBD1 TRBJ1-1 many
CSASREAKNIQYF TGCAGTGCTAGCCGAGAAGCCAAAAACATTCAGTACTTC TRBV20-1 NA TRBJ2-4 NA
CASSFGLAGRLDTQYF TGTGCCAGCAGTTTCGGTCTAGCGGGAAGGTTAGATACGCAGTATTTT TRBV12-3/TRBV12-4 TRBD2 TRBJ2-3 NA
CASSQWDRQNTEAFF TGTGCCAGCAGCCAATGGGACAGACAGAACACTGAAGCTTTCTTT TRBV7-9 TRBD1 TRBJ1-1 many
CSARLGFLYEQYF TGCAGTGCTAGATTGGGGTTCCTCTACGAGCAGTACTTC TRBV20-1 NA TRBJ2-7 few
CASRGLRGESYNEQFF TGTGCCAGCAGGGGACTTCGGGGTGAGTCCTACAATGAGCAGTTCTTC TRBV6-1 NA TRBJ2-1 NA
CASSQGSLQGANTGELFF TGCGCCAGCAGCCAAGGGTCTTTACAGGGAGCGAACACCGGGGAGCTGTTTTTT TRBV4-1 NA TRBJ2-2 many
CSARDLRIGELFF TGCAGTGCTAGAGATCTAAGGATCGGGGAGCTGTTTTTT TRBV20-1 NA TRBJ2-2 many
CASSGRGASSYNEQFF TGCGCCAGCAGCGGTAGAGGGGCTAGCTCCTACAATGAGCAGTTCTTC TRBV5-1 NA TRBJ2-1 many
CASTGGRGWETQYF TGTGCCAGCACCGGCGGGAGGGGGTGGGAGACCCAGTACTTC TRBV12-3/TRBV12-4 TRBD2 TRBJ2-5 many
CAISEYVQEQYF TGTGCCATCAGTGAGTACGTTCAGGAGCAGTACTTC TRBV10-3 NA TRBJ2-7 many
CSARGLDWEGARETQYF TGCAGTGCTAGAGGTCTCGACTGGGAGGGAGCACGAGAGACCCAGTACTTC TRBV20-1 TRBD2 TRBJ2-5 NA
CASSPTSETQYF TGTGCCAGCAGTCCGACTTCAGAGACCCAGTACTTC TRBV12-3/TRBV12-4 NA TRBJ2-5 NA
CSVGYTGELFF TGCAGCGTTGGCTACACCGGGGAGCTGTTTTTT TRBV29-1 NA TRBJ2-2 NA
CASSLVGGSGANVLTF TGTGCCAGCAGCTTAGTTGGGGGCTCTGGGGCCAACGTCCTGACTTTC TRBV7-2 NA TRBJ2-6 NA
CASRTSGRTYEQYF TGTGCCAGCAGGACTAGCGGGAGGACCTACGAGCAGTACTTC TRBV12-3/TRBV12-4 TRBD2 TRBJ2-7 many
CSAVPRTRGRDTEAFF TGCAGTGCGGTGCCACGAACCAGGGGGAGGGACACTGAAGCTTTCTTT TRBV20-1 TRBD1 TRBJ1-1 NA
CSVGRETEAFF TGCAGCGTCGGACGGGAGACTGAAGCTTTCTTT TRBV29-1 NA TRBJ1-1 NA
CASTSASFPGELFF TGTGCCAGCACCTCGGCTAGCTTCCCCGGGGAGCTGTTTTTT TRBV12-3/TRBV12-4 NA TRBJ2-2 NA
CASSPGTAYEQYF TGTGCCAGCAGCCCGGGGACAGCCTACGAGCAGTACTTC TRBV3-1 TRBD1 TRBJ2-7 NA
CSARGRTGGAYGYTF TGCAGTGCTAGAGGCAGGACAGGGGGGGCCTATGGCTACACCTTC TRBV20-1 TRBD1 TRBJ1-2 few
CASSFTRSSGNTIYF TGTGCCAGCAGCTTCACACGAAGCTCTGGAAACACCATATATTTT TRBV7-8 NA TRBJ1-3 few
CASSFWAGETQYF TGTGCCAGCAGCTTCTGGGCGGGAGAGACCCAGTACTTC TRBV5-6 NA TRBJ2-5 many
CASSRGRVGPEQFF TGTGCCAGCAGCCGGGGACGAGTGGGCCCCGAGCAGTTCTTC TRBV3-1 NA TRBJ2-1 many
CASSLAGDKVQYF TGTGCCAGCAGCTTAGCCGGGGATAAGGTGCAGTACTTC TRBV7-2 NA TRBJ2-7 few
CASSDRDQPQHF TGTGCCAGCAGCGACAGGGACCAGCCCCAGCATTTT TRBV3-1 TRBD1 TRBJ1-5 many
CASSLVEKVSSTDTQYF TGTGCCAGCAGCTTAGTAGAAAAGGTTTCTAGCACAGATACGCAGTATTTT TRBV7-2 NA TRBJ2-3 many
CAATGTSGSYEQYF TGTGCCGCCACAGGGACTAGCGGTAGCTACGAGCAGTACTTC TRBV10-3 TRBD2 TRBJ2-7 NA
CSAGENTEAFF TGCAGCGCTGGGGAGAACACTGAAGCTTTCTTT TRBV29-1 NA TRBJ1-1 many
CASSVRQGGNQPQHF TGTGCCAGCAGTGTTAGGCAGGGAGGTAATCAGCCCCAGCATTTT TRBV6-1 NA TRBJ1-5 NA
CASRGLAGVITPVCEQYF TGTGCCAGCCGGGGACTAGCGGGAGTTATAACCCCGGTTTGCGAGCAGTACTTC TRBV5-6 TRBD2 TRBJ2-7 many
CSARQGSNEQFF TGCAGTGCGAGACAGGGTAGCAATGAGCAGTTCTTC TRBV20-1 TRBD1 TRBJ2-1 NA
CSVASLGSYEQYF TGCAGCGTGGCTAGCCTAGGCTCCTACGAGCAGTACTTC TRBV29-1 NA TRBJ2-7 many
CASSPRSLDGELFF TGTGCCAGCAGCCCCCGTAGCCTGGACGGGGAGCTGTTTTTT TRBV7-2 NA TRBJ2-2 many
CASSPGHEQFF TGTGCCAGCAGCCCAGGCCATGAGCAGTTCTTC TRBV7-9 NA TRBJ2-1 many